The 23 T cell receptor beta chains below all came from one sample that was sequenced in a study of cytomegalovirus exposure and HLA in healthy donors. Assay: immunoSEQ multiplex PCR; the TCRdb copy retains only in-frame clones and omits some. The sample shows 260,000 or so clones, 87% of them seen only once. Sample: PBMCs. Receptor source: a man younger than 35 in good health and CMV-seronegative.

The J gene is TRBJ1-2, the V gene TRBV7-9; no firm D call. The CDR3 is made up of 14 amino acids. With 2 bases removed from V and 2 bases from J, the gap between germline ends came to 9 bases. Germline values: CDR1 SEHNR, CDR2 FQNEAQ (reference sequence). CDR3 coding DNA: TGTGCCAGCAGCTTACAGGCGTCGAACTATGGCTACACCTTC. Protein sequence: CASSLQASNYGYTF.

V usage is TRBV6-6 and J usage is TRBJ2-7; D gene uncertain. Trimming removed 3 bases from V and 5 bases from J, with 11 bases in between. The germline gives CDR1 MNHNY, CDR2 SVGAGI (reference sequence). The CDR3 is made up of 13 amino acids. The CDR3 region is CASSYTVGDEQYF. The CDR3, as DNA: TGTGCCAGCAGTTATACAGTCGGCGACGAGCAGTACTTC.

This chain connects TRBV28 to TRBJ1-1; D may be TRBD1 (5 bases). The germline V gene encodes CDR1 MDHEN and CDR2 SYDVKM. This CDR3 region has 13 residues. V was trimmed by 8 bases and J by 4 bases, leaving 14 bases between them. CDR3: CASSGGALTEAFF. The CDR3 DNA sequence: TGTGCCAGCTCCGGCGGGGCCCTCACTGAAGCTTTCTTT.

The chain joins TRBV28 to TRBJ2-6, with D perhaps TRBD2 (5 bases). Trimming shortened V by 4 bases and J by 9 bases, and 10 bases separated the two germline ends. In germline, CDR1 is MDHEN, CDR2 SYDVKM. The CDR3 totals 13 residues. CDR3 nucleotide sequence: TGTGCCAGCAGTTCGAGGGTTGTCAACGTCCTGACTTTC. Protein product: CASSSRVVNVLTF.

J is TRBJ2-7 and V is TRBV7-2, with TRBD2 matching over 9 bases. V was clipped by 5 bases and J by 4 bases; unmatched bases: 6. This CDR3 is built from 14 residues. Looked up from germline, CDR1 is SGHTA and CDR2 is FQGNSA. The CDR3 spells CASSTAGGKYEQYF. CDR3 nucleotides: TGTGCCAGCAGCACTGCGGGGGGGAAGTACGAGCAGTACTTC. The full variable domain, rest sourced from reference TRBV7-2 and TRBJ2-7, is GAGVSQSPSNKVTEKGKDVELRCDPISGHTALYWYRQSLGQGLEFLIYFQGNSAPDKSGLPSDRFSAERTGGSVSTLTIQRTQQEDSAVYLCASSTAGGKYEQYFGPGTRLTVT.

The chain uses TRBV28 and TRBJ2-7, with 8 positions matching TRBD1. Germline values: CDR1 MDHEN, CDR2 SYDVKM. V gave up 4 bases and J gave up 0 bases; unmatched junction bases: 8. This CDR3 has 16 residues. The CDR3 loop is CASSSTGQGNSYEQYF. CDR3 sequence (DNA): TGTGCCAGCAGTTCCACCGGACAGGGAAACTCCTACGAGCAGTACTTC. Full variable domain (remainder filled in from reference TRBV28 and TRBJ2-7): DVKVTQSSRYLVKRTGEKVFLECVQDMDHENMFWYRQDPGLGLRLIYFSYDVKMKEKGDIPEGYSVSREKKERFSLILESASTNQTSMYLCASSSTGQGNSYEQYFGPGTRLTVT.

This clone occurred many times. The chain employs TRBV19 and TRBJ1-2; 9 positions match TRBD1. Germline V lookup: CDR1 LNHDA, CDR2 SQIVND (reference sequence). This CDR3 contains 12 residues. V lost 8 bases and J lost 7; bases outside the gene matches: 5. The CDR3 sequence is CASGQGLGGYTF. DNA for the CDR3: TGTGCCAGTGGACAGGGGCTGGGTGGCTACACCTTC.

The V call is TRBV11-2, the J call TRBJ1-5, with D possibly matching TRBD1 (6 bases). CDR3 length: 15 residues. CDR1 and CDR2 (germline): SGHAT, FQNNGV. V was cut by 4 bases and J by 5 bases, with 15 bases left in between. The CDR3 nucleotides are TGTGCCAGCAGCTGGCATACAGGGTCGGATCAGCCCCAGCATTTT. Translating it yields CASSWHTGSDQPQHF.

Regarding this clone: At one end the junction does not follow the germline gene, possibly because of a read error. This chain links TRBV9 with TRBJ2-3; 9 bases fit TRBD2. Germline CDR1 SGDLS, CDR2 YYNGEE. This CDR3 has 12 residues. CDR3 sequence (DNA): TGTGCCAGTAGCGGGAGCATTAATACGCAGTATTTT. It translates to CASSGSINTQYF.

The chain has TRBV28 and TRBJ2-7; 9 nucleotides match TRBD1. The trim removed 5 bases at V and 4 bases at J, leaving 6 bases unmatched. Germline-derived CDR1 and CDR2 are MDHEN and SYDVKM. The CDR3 sequence is 14 residues long. The CDR3 coding sequence is TGTGCCAGCAGTGTAATACAGGGGGCTTACGAGCAGTACTTC. Protein: CASSVIQGAYEQYF.

The chain joins TRBV5-1 to TRBJ1-5; TRBD1 might be the D (6 bases). V lost 5 bases and J 5 bases, leaving 14 bases between the germline ends. This CDR3 comprises 14 residues. Germline V gene data show CDR1 as SGHRS and CDR2 as YFSETQ. The CDR3 sequence is CASSSRDTDQPQHF. CDR3 nucleotide sequence: TGCGCCAGCAGTTCCCGGGACACAGATCAGCCCCAGCATTTT.

V usage is TRBV7-2 and J usage is TRBJ2-7; tentatively, D is TRBD2 (5 bases). CDR1 is SGHTA and CDR2 is FQGNSA in the germline V gene. The CDR3 covers 13 residues. V gave up 5 bases and J gave up 3 bases, with 11 bases separating them. CDR3 residues: CASSLRRVYEQYF. Written as DNA, the CDR3 is TGTGCCAGCAGCCTAAGGCGGGTCTACGAGCAGTACTTC. Full variable domain (rest looked up from reference TRBV7-2 and TRBJ2-7): GAGVSQSPSNKVTEKGKDVELRCDPISGHTALYWYRQSLGQGLEFLIYFQGNSAPDKSGLPSDRFSAERTGGSVSTLTIQRTQQEDSAVYLCASSLRRVYEQYFGPGTRLTVT.

This clone was seen more than once but under ten times. This chain links TRBV6-6 with TRBJ1-5; 7 positions match TRBD1. Germline values: CDR1 MNHNY, CDR2 SVGAGI (reference sequence). The V gene end was trimmed by 4 bases and the J gene end by 6 bases; junction bases not matched to a gene: 9. This CDR3 comprises 15 residues. The CDR3 DNA reads TGTGCCAGCAGTTTCAGGGGGTCGTCGGGTCAGCCCCAGCATTTT. This encodes CASSFRGSSGQPQHF.

The V gene is TRBV28, the J gene TRBJ1-1; tentatively, D is TRBD1 (6 bases). CDR3 length equals 14 residues. Trimming removed 3 bases from V and 9 bases from J, with 17 bases in between. The germline gives CDR1 MDHEN, CDR2 SYDVKM. CDR3 protein: CASSFPQGLEKAFF. The CDR3 region has the DNA TGTGCCAGCAGTTTCCCTCAGGGGTTGGAGAAAGCTTTCTTT.

Only one count was recorded for this clone. The chain couples TRBV10-3 to TRBJ2-3; 9 nucleotides match TRBD2. Germline assignment: CDR1 ENHRY and CDR2 SYGVKD. CDR3 size: 14 residues. The junction had 5 bases not matched to a gene; V was cut back by 10 bases and J by 0 bases. DNA of the CDR3: TGTGCCACCCAACTAGCGGGTAGCACAGATACGCAGTATTTT. Residues: CATQLAGSTDTQYF.

This clone was recorded once. V gene TRBV6-5 combines with J gene TRBJ2-1; 8 bases align to TRBD2. This CDR3 spans 15 amino acids. Looked up from germline, CDR1 is MNHEY and CDR2 is SVGAGI. Trimming cost V 0 bases and J 8 bases; bases outside gene matches: 6. CDR3 sequence: CASSYSAAGGDEQFF. The DNA of the CDR3 is TGTGCCAGCAGTTACTCCGCCGCGGGAGGAGATGAGCAGTTCTTC.

V gene TRBV10-3 combines with J gene TRBJ2-3, with 7 bases lining up with TRBD1. Trimming cost V 8 bases and J 4 bases; bases outside gene matches: 12. The CDR3 consists of 15 residues. The V gene's germline CDR1 is ENHRY and CDR2 SYGVKD. The CDR3 loop is CAIGKVQGNSDTQYF. CDR3 bases: TGTGCCATCGGGAAGGTACAGGGGAACTCAGATACGCAGTATTTT.

The gene calls are TRBV5-1 and TRBJ2-3, with no clear D. With 4 bases removed from V and 1 base from J, the gap between germline ends came to 4 bases. The V gene's germline CDR1 is SGHRS and CDR2 YFSETQ. The CDR3 is 12 amino acids. For the CDR3, the DNA is TGCGCCAGCAGCGGAGGCACAGATACGCAGTATTTT. This encodes CASSGGTDTQYF. Full variable domain (rest looked up from reference TRBV5-1 and TRBJ2-3): KAGVTQTPRYLIKTRGQQVTLSCSPISGHRSVSWYQQTPGQGLQFLFEYFSETQRNKGNFPGRFSGRQFSNSRSEMNVSTLELGDSALYLCASSGGTDTQYFGPGTRLTVL.

The chain combines TRBV7-9 with TRBJ1-2, with a possible D match to TRBD1 (5 bases). CDR1 and CDR2 from the germline V gene are SEHNR and FQNEAQ (reference sequence). V lost 0 bases and J 7 bases, leaving 12 bases between the germline ends. The CDR3 has 14 residues. The CDR3 DNA sequence: TGTGCCAGCAGCTTAGCAGGGGTAGGAGCTGGCTACACCTTC. Residues: CASSLAGVGAGYTF.

This chain joins TRBV2 and TRBJ2-5; D not resolved. The germline V gene encodes CDR1 SNHLY and CDR2 FYNNEI. Trimming took off 8 bases at V and 3 bases at J, with 10 bases between the two ends. The CDR3 covers 12 residues. CDR3 nucleotide sequence: TGTGCCAGCCGGTATGGAGAAGAGACCCAGTACTTC. Amino acid sequence: CASRYGEETQYF.

V usage is TRBV27 and J usage is TRBJ1-1; TRBD1 aligns across 7 bases. With 5 bases clipped from V and 4 bases from J, the junction kept 10 bases outside the gene matches. The germline gives CDR1 MNHEY, CDR2 SMNVEV (reference sequence). This CDR3 is built from 15 residues. The CDR3 DNA is TGTGCCAGCAGTACTTCAGGGGGGCTAGTCACTGAAGCTTTCTTT. Its translation: CASSTSGGLVTEAFF.

The genes are TRBV11-2 and TRBJ2-1; the D gene is possibly TRBD2 (5 bases). The V end was cut by 1 base, the J end by 8 bases, with 12 bases between. The CDR3 sequence is 14 residues long. The germline CDR1 and CDR2 sequences are SGHAT and FQNNGV. The CDR3: CASSLVGSADEQFF. Here the CDR3 DNA reads TGTGCCAGCAGCTTAGTAGGGAGTGCCGATGAGCAGTTCTTC.

This chain joins TRBV15 and TRBJ2-7; TRBD2 might be the D (5 bases). V lost 2 bases, J lost 5 bases, and 13 bases lay in between. This CDR3 region has 14 residues. CDR1 and CDR2 from the germline V gene are LNHNV and YYDKDF (reference sequence). DNA for the CDR3: TGTGCCACCAGCAGATCTACTAGGTTCGACGAGCAGTACTTC. This gives the protein CATSRSTRFDEQYF. Variable domain in full (rest from reference TRBV15 and TRBJ2-7): DAMVIQNPRYQVTQFGKPVTLSCSQTLNHNVMYWYQQKSSQAPKLLFHYYDKDFNNEADTPDNFQSRRPNTSFCFLDIRSPGLGDTAMYLCATSRSTRFDEQYFGPGTRLTVT.